These T cell receptor beta chains were read from a single sample in a study of blood T cell repertoires in COVID-19. Clones were sequenced by immunoSEQ multiplex PCR, and TCRdb holds only the in-frame ones, with some missing. In the table there are under 300,000 clones, approximately 87% of which are singletons. What was sequenced was peripheral blood. These receptors came from a man in his sixties who had recovered from COVID-19. Both conserved end residues are part of each CDR3. D genes are given only for firm matches. Part of the rows lack a size; the others show once, few, many or a class for expanded clones.

j_gene: TRBJ2-5; d_gene: NA; len: 14; abundance: NA; v_gene: TRBV27; CDR3aa: CASSLQTRGETQYF; CDR3nt: TGTGCCAGCAGTTTGCAGACAAGGGGGGAGACCCAGTACTTC
j_gene: TRBJ2-5; d_gene: TRBD2; len: 15; abundance: NA; v_gene: TRBV7-9; CDR3aa: CASSQYGAGEGTQYF; CDR3nt: TGTGCCAGCAGCCAGTATGGCGCGGGAGAAGGGACCCAGTACTTC
j_gene: TRBJ2-3; d_gene: NA; len: 15; abundance: NA; v_gene: TRBV5-1; CDR3aa: CASSSGADPVNTQYF; CDR3nt: TGCGCCAGCAGCTCAGGGGCCGACCCGGTGAACACGCAGTATTTT
j_gene: TRBJ1-1; d_gene: NA; len: 17; abundance: NA; v_gene: TRBV9; CDR3aa: CASSKRTTGTLGTEAFF; CDR3nt: TGTGCCAGCAGCAAACGAACCACCGGGACTTTGGGCACTGAAGCTTTCTTT
j_gene: TRBJ2-1; d_gene: TRBD2; len: 17; abundance: NA; v_gene: TRBV7-9; CDR3aa: CASSSRGLAGGLNEQFF; CDR3nt: TGTGCCAGCAGCTCCAGGGGACTAGCGGGAGGTTTGAATGAGCAGTTCTTC
j_gene: TRBJ1-2; d_gene: TRBD1; len: 15; abundance: NA; v_gene: TRBV18; CDR3aa: CASSPRTGGNYGYTF; CDR3nt: TGTGCCAGCTCACCCAGGACAGGGGGGAACTATGGCTACACCTTC
j_gene: TRBJ1-1; d_gene: TRBD1; len: 17; abundance: once; v_gene: TRBV5-6; CDR3aa: CASSLDIQGARSPEAFF; CDR3nt: TGTGCCAGCAGCTTGGATATACAGGGGGCTAGGTCTCCTGAAGCTTTCTTT
j_gene: TRBJ1-3; d_gene: NA; len: 16; abundance: NA; v_gene: TRBV4-2; CDR3aa: CASSQDPRGTGNTIYF; CDR3nt: TGTGCCAGCAGCCAAGACCCTCGGGGGACTGGAAACACCATATATTTT
j_gene: TRBJ2-2; d_gene: TRBD2; len: 16; abundance: NA; v_gene: TRBV14; CDR3aa: CASSQDATSGTGELFF; CDR3nt: TGTGCCAGTAGCCAAGACGCGACTAGCGGGACCGGGGAGCTGTTTTTT
j_gene: TRBJ2-7; d_gene: TRBD2; len: 15; abundance: NA; v_gene: TRBV3-1/TRBV3-2; CDR3aa: CASSQTSAGSYEQYF; CDR3nt: TGTGCCAGCAGCCAGACTAGCGCGGGCTCATACGAGCAGTACTTC
j_gene: TRBJ2-7; d_gene: NA; len: 13; abundance: NA; v_gene: TRBV24-1; CDR3aa: CATSLPTRYEQYF; CDR3nt: TGTGCCACCAGCCTCCCCACTCGCTACGAGCAGTACTTC
j_gene: TRBJ2-7; d_gene: TRBD1; len: 14; abundance: NA; v_gene: TRBV5-4; CDR3aa: CASSSGQGLREQYF; CDR3nt: TGTGCCAGCAGCTCAGGACAGGGGCTGAGGGAGCAGTACTTC
j_gene: TRBJ2-7; d_gene: NA; len: 10; abundance: NA; v_gene: TRBV12-3/TRBV12-4; CDR3aa: CASGTYEQYF; CDR3nt: TGTGCCAGCGGCACCTACGAGCAGTACTTC
j_gene: TRBJ2-5; d_gene: NA; len: 13; abundance: once; v_gene: TRBV6-5; CDR3aa: CATLDILQETQYF; CDR3nt: TGTGCCACCCTGGACATCCTCCAAGAGACCCAGTACTTC
j_gene: TRBJ1-6; d_gene: NA; len: 13; abundance: NA; v_gene: TRBV30; CDR3aa: CAWSQSVNSPLHF; CDR3nt: TGTGCCTGGAGCCAAAGCGTGAATTCACCCCTCCACTTT
j_gene: TRBJ2-7; d_gene: NA; len: 17; abundance: NA; v_gene: TRBV9; CDR3aa: CASSGYRPRNLAYEQYF; CDR3nt: TGTGCCAGCAGCGGGTACAGACCCCGTAATTTAGCCTACGAGCAGTACTTC
j_gene: TRBJ1-4; d_gene: TRBD1; len: 14; abundance: NA; v_gene: TRBV6-5; CDR3aa: CASSSRGLVEKLFF; CDR3nt: TGTGCCAGCAGTTCCAGGGGGCTAGTCGAAAAACTGTTTTTT
j_gene: TRBJ2-1; d_gene: NA; len: 13; abundance: few; v_gene: TRBV3-1/TRBV3-2; CDR3aa: CASSLASRNEQFF; CDR3nt: TGTGCCAGCAGCCTCGCTAGCAGGAATGAGCAGTTCTTC
j_gene: TRBJ2-3; d_gene: TRBD2; len: 17; abundance: NA; v_gene: TRBV4-1; CDR3aa: CASSQGGGGAATDTQYF; CDR3nt: TGCGCCAGCAGCCAAGGAGGCGGGGGGGCCGCAACAGATACGCAGTATTTT
j_gene: TRBJ2-6; d_gene: TRBD1; len: 15; abundance: NA; v_gene: TRBV7-3; CDR3aa: CASGQQGAGANVLTF; CDR3nt: TGTGCCAGCGGGCAACAGGGGGCTGGGGCCAACGTCCTGACTTTC
j_gene: TRBJ1-2; d_gene: NA; len: 13; abundance: NA; v_gene: TRBV19; CDR3aa: CASSIDSGFGYTF; CDR3nt: TGTGCCAGTAGTATAGATTCCGGGTTCGGCTACACCTTC
j_gene: TRBJ2-2; d_gene: NA; len: 13; abundance: once; v_gene: TRBV12-3/TRBV12-4; CDR3aa: CASSYTTTGELFF; CDR3nt: TGTGCCAGCAGTTACACCACCACCGGGGAGCTGTTTTTT
j_gene: TRBJ1-1; d_gene: NA; len: 14; abundance: NA; v_gene: TRBV5-1; CDR3aa: CASATGRENTEAFF; CDR3nt: TGCGCCAGCGCCACCGGACGGGAGAACACTGAAGCTTTCTTT
j_gene: TRBJ2-5; d_gene: TRBD2; len: 18; abundance: NA; v_gene: TRBV7-3; CDR3aa: CASSLNVGTSGGQETQYF; CDR3nt: TGTGCCAGCAGCTTAAACGTTGGGACTAGCGGGGGACAAGAGACCCAGTACTTC
j_gene: TRBJ2-6; d_gene: NA; len: 15; abundance: NA; v_gene: TRBV7-7; CDR3aa: CASSLGVAGANVLTF; CDR3nt: TGTGCTAGCAGCTTAGGAGTAGCTGGGGCCAACGTCCTGACTTTC
j_gene: TRBJ2-1; d_gene: NA; len: 13; abundance: NA; v_gene: TRBV5-4; CDR3aa: CASSWTQNNEQFF; CDR3nt: TGTGCCAGCAGCTGGACACAGAACAATGAGCAGTTCTTC
j_gene: TRBJ2-7; d_gene: NA; len: 17; abundance: NA; v_gene: TRBV9; CDR3aa: CASSVVGVDGSLYEQYF; CDR3nt: TGTGCCAGCAGCGTAGTGGGAGTCGACGGCTCCCTCTACGAGCAGTACTTC
j_gene: TRBJ2-3; d_gene: TRBD2; len: 17; abundance: NA; v_gene: TRBV2; CDR3aa: CASSELAGGQGTDTQYF; CDR3nt: TGTGCCAGCAGTGAACTAGCGGGGGGGCAAGGCACAGATACGCAGTATTTT
j_gene: TRBJ2-7; d_gene: NA; len: 14; abundance: NA; v_gene: TRBV19; CDR3aa: CASSRTGSTYEQYF; CDR3nt: TGTGCCAGTAGCCGCACAGGGAGCACCTACGAGCAGTACTTC
j_gene: TRBJ1-2; d_gene: TRBD1; len: 15; abundance: NA; v_gene: TRBV28; CDR3aa: CASSSGDRVMSGYTF; CDR3nt: TGTGCCAGCAGTTCCGGGGACAGGGTTATGTCGGGCTACACCTTC
j_gene: TRBJ2-2; d_gene: NA; len: 14; abundance: NA; v_gene: TRBV5-1; CDR3aa: CASSLPGQYGELFF; CDR3nt: TGCGCCAGCAGCTTACCAGGGCAGTACGGGGAGCTGTTTTTT
j_gene: TRBJ1-6; d_gene: TRBD1; len: 14; abundance: NA; v_gene: TRBV3-1/TRBV3-2; CDR3aa: CASSQGDRGSPLHF; CDR3nt: TGTGCCAGCAGCCAAGGTGACAGGGGTTCACCCCTCCACTTT
j_gene: TRBJ1-6; d_gene: NA; len: 15; abundance: NA; v_gene: TRBV6-1; CDR3aa: CASSEGGQADSPLHF; CDR3nt: TGTGCCAGCAGTGAAGGAGGGCAGGCCGATTCACCCCTCCACTTT
j_gene: TRBJ2-3; d_gene: NA; len: 12; abundance: NA; v_gene: TRBV12-3/TRBV12-4; CDR3aa: CASSYRGDTQYF; CDR3nt: TGTGCCAGCAGTTATAGGGGAGATACGCAGTATTTT
j_gene: TRBJ2-6; d_gene: NA; len: 13; abundance: NA; v_gene: TRBV12-3/TRBV12-4; CDR3aa: CASTGSGANVLTF; CDR3nt: TGTGCCAGCACGGGCTCTGGGGCCAACGTCCTGACTTTC
j_gene: TRBJ2-3; d_gene: NA; len: 16; abundance: NA; v_gene: TRBV19; CDR3aa: CASSTNGRGSSDTQYF; CDR3nt: TGTGCCAGTAGTACCAACGGGCGGGGAAGCTCAGATACGCAGTATTTT
j_gene: TRBJ2-7; d_gene: NA; len: 13; abundance: NA; v_gene: TRBV7-2; CDR3aa: CASSLSRGFEQYF; CDR3nt: TGTGCCAGCAGCTTATCTAGGGGCTTCGAGCAGTACTTC
j_gene: TRBJ1-1; d_gene: TRBD1; len: 13; abundance: NA; v_gene: TRBV10-3; CDR3aa: CAISATGRTEAFF; CDR3nt: TGTGCCATCAGCGCGACAGGGAGGACTGAAGCTTTCTTT
j_gene: TRBJ2-5; d_gene: TRBD2; len: 14; abundance: NA; v_gene: TRBV6-5; CDR3aa: CASSHLADQETQYF; CDR3nt: TGTGCCAGTAGCCATCTAGCGGACCAAGAGACCCAGTACTTC
j_gene: TRBJ1-2; d_gene: TRBD1; len: 16; abundance: NA; v_gene: TRBV4-1; CDR3aa: CASSQELADRASGYTF; CDR3nt: TGCGCCAGCAGCCAAGAGCTGGCCGACAGGGCGAGTGGCTACACCTTC
j_gene: TRBJ1-6; d_gene: NA; len: 15; abundance: NA; v_gene: TRBV19; CDR3aa: CASSIEPGGNSPLHF; CDR3nt: TGTGCCAGTAGTATAGAGCCGGGAGGGAATTCACCCCTCCACTTT
j_gene: TRBJ2-7; d_gene: NA; len: 15; abundance: NA; v_gene: TRBV28; CDR3aa: CASSSPGLLSYEQYF; CDR3nt: TGTGCCAGCAGTTCCCCCGGACTACTCTCCTACGAGCAGTACTTC
j_gene: TRBJ2-2; d_gene: TRBD1; len: 16; abundance: NA; v_gene: TRBV7-9; CDR3aa: CASSRIQGALTGELFF; CDR3nt: TGTGCCAGCAGTCGAATACAGGGGGCGCTTACCGGGGAGCTGTTTTTT
j_gene: TRBJ2-7; d_gene: TRBD2; len: 14; abundance: NA; v_gene: TRBV14; CDR3aa: CASSQGAGTYEQYF; CDR3nt: TGTGCCAGCAGCCAAGGAGCGGGGACCTACGAGCAGTACTTC
j_gene: TRBJ1-5; d_gene: TRBD1; len: 10; abundance: NA; v_gene: TRBV19; CDR3aa: CASGGGQEHF; CDR3nt: TGTGCCAGTGGAGGCGGACAGGAGCATTTT
j_gene: TRBJ1-2; d_gene: TRBD1; len: 15; abundance: NA; v_gene: TRBV28; CDR3aa: CASSLYGTGDYGYTF; CDR3nt: TGTGCCAGCAGTTTATATGGGACAGGGGACTATGGCTACACCTTC
j_gene: TRBJ2-1; d_gene: TRBD2; len: 16; abundance: NA; v_gene: TRBV5-6; CDR3aa: CASSLAGSGDPNEQFF; CDR3nt: TGTGCCAGCAGCTTGGCGGGTAGCGGGGACCCCAATGAGCAGTTCTTC
j_gene: TRBJ1-5; d_gene: NA; len: 15; abundance: NA; v_gene: TRBV5-1; CDR3aa: CASSLVGDINQPQHF; CDR3nt: TGCGCCAGCAGCTTGGTAGGGGATATCAATCAGCCCCAGCATTTT
j_gene: TRBJ1-1; d_gene: TRBD1; len: 14; abundance: once; v_gene: TRBV5-5; CDR3aa: CASNPNAGGAGAFF; CDR3nt: TGTGCCAGCAACCCCAACGCAGGGGGCGCGGGGGCTTTCTTT
j_gene: TRBJ1-5; d_gene: NA; len: 17; abundance: NA; v_gene: TRBV19; CDR3aa: CASSSRTAAISNQPQHF; CDR3nt: TGTGCCAGTAGTTCAAGGACAGCGGCAATTAGCAATCAGCCCCAGCATTTT